The 14 T cell receptor beta chains in this list originate from one sample, sequenced in a study of T cell responses to AZD1222 COVID-19 vaccine. Measured with immunoSEQ multiplex PCR; TCRdb has only the in-frame clones, and not every one. Found here are about 130,000 clones, about nine tenths of them singletons; the top ten hold 1.3% to 1.5%. The source was peripheral blood, collected on day 0 of AZD1222 vaccination. These receptors were taken from an adult in good health.

V is TRBV14 and J is TRBJ2-2, with D perhaps TRBD2 (6 bases). Germline assignment: CDR1 SGHDN and CDR2 FVKESK. V was pared by 4 bases and J by 5 bases, with 11 bases between. The CDR3 totals 14 residues. This CDR3 is CASSLAEGTGELFF. The CDR3 region has the DNA TGTGCCAGCAGCCTAGCGGAAGGGACCGGGGAGCTGTTTTTT.

The chain joins TRBV30 to TRBJ2-5; perhaps TRBD1 as D (5 bases). This CDR3 comprises 13 residues. Trimming stripped 1 base from V and 4 bases from J, with 10 bases between. In germline, CDR1 is GTSNPN, CDR2 SVGIG (reference sequence). The CDR3, as DNA: TGTGCCTGGAGTGCGCAGGGCCGAGAGACCCAGTACTTC. Its translation: CAWSAQGRETQYF.

Regarding this clone: The same CDR3 arises from other DNA sequences in this sample as well. The chain is built from TRBV5-1 and TRBJ1-3, with a tentative D call TRBD1 (6 bases). V lost 5 bases to trimming and J lost 0 bases, with 9 bases between them. The CDR3 length is 14 residues. Germline CDR1 reads SGHRS; CDR2 reads YFSETQ. CDR3 in DNA: TGCGCCAGCAGTCTGGACAGCTCTGGAAACACCATATATTTT. Encoded protein: CASSLDSSGNTIYF.

The J gene is TRBJ1-1, the V gene TRBV18; TRBD1 might be the D (5 bases). This CDR3 comprises 15 residues. Trimming pared 5 bases from V and 2 bases from J, leaving 15 bases between. In germline, CDR1 is KGHSH, CDR2 LQKENI. This chain's CDR3 is CASSIGTSLNTEAFF. CDR3 nucleotide sequence: TGTGCCAGCTCAATAGGGACCTCACTAAACACTGAAGCTTTCTTT.

The chain recombines TRBV6-4 with TRBJ2-1; possible D gene TRBD2, 5 bases. Trimming took 3 bases from V and 7 from J, leaving 19 bases between them. The V gene's germline CDR1 is MRHNA and CDR2 SNTAGT. The CDR3 has 16 amino acids. This CDR3 reads CASSEWRLGRSNEQFF. CDR3 DNA sequence: TGTGCCAGCAGTGAGTGGAGGCTGGGCCGTTCGAATGAGCAGTTCTTC.

This sequence joins TRBV24-1 and TRBJ1-3; D unresolved. V was clipped by 10 bases and J by 4 bases, with 7 bases between them. Germline CDR1 and CDR2: KGHDR and SFDVKD. The CDR3 covers 11 residues. The CDR3: CATQKGNTIYF. CDR3 nucleotides: TGTGCCACGCAAAAGGGAAACACCATATATTTT.

The V and J genes are TRBV5-4 and TRBJ1-3, with a weak D call TRBD1 (6 bases). CDR3 length equals 17 residues. V lost 3 bases and J 2 bases, leaving 18 bases between the germline ends. Germline V gene sequence: CDR1 SGHNT, CDR2 YYREEE (reference sequence). DNA of the CDR3: TGTGCCAGCAGCTCAATAACAGGGCCCGCGGCTGGAAACACCATATATTTT. Residues: CASSSITGPAAGNTIYF.

V usage is TRBV13 and J usage is TRBJ2-3; D perhaps matches TRBD2 (6 bases). Germline V gene sequence: CDR1 PRHDT, CDR2 FYEKMQ (reference sequence). The CDR3 has 12 amino acids. With 4 bases removed from V and 4 bases from J, the gap between germline ends came to 6 bases. The CDR3 sequence: CASSSGADTQYF. The CDR3 DNA follows: TGTGCCAGCAGCTCGGGGGCAGATACGCAGTATTTT. Full variable domain (remainder filled in from reference TRBV13 and TRBJ2-3): AAGVIQSPRHLIKEKRETATLKCYPIPRHDTVYWYQQGPGQDPQFLISFYEKMQSDKGSIPDRFSAQQFSDYHSELNMSSLELGDSALYFCASSSGADTQYFGPGTRLTVL.

J is TRBJ2-3 and V is TRBV24-1, with D perhaps TRBD1 (6 bases). There are 13 residues in the CDR3. CDR1 is KGHDR and CDR2 is SFDVKD in the germline V gene. Trimming shortened V by 7 bases and J by 5 bases, and 12 bases separated the two germline ends. The CDR3 DNA reads as TGTGCCACCAGCCAACAGGGCGGAGATACGCAGTATTTT. This gives the protein CATSQQGGDTQYF.

This chain links TRBV5-4 with TRBJ2-7, with D perhaps TRBD2 (5 bases). Trimming stripped 4 bases from V and 0 bases from J, with 14 bases between. Germline CDR1 and CDR2: SGHNT and YYREEE (reference sequence). The CDR3 runs to 15 residues. The CDR3 bases are TGTGCCAGCAGCCAAGGACTCGTCAGCTCCTACGAGCAGTACTTC. This codes for CASSQGLVSSYEQYF.

This rearrangement joins TRBV2 to TRBJ1-3; D call uncertain. CDR1 is SNHLY, CDR2 FYNNEI, per germline. The CDR3 is 14 amino acids. Trimming shortened V by 6 bases and J by 0 bases, and 9 bases separated the two germline ends. CDR3 residues: CASRKSYSGNTIYF. Written as DNA, the CDR3 is TGTGCCAGCAGAAAGAGCTACTCTGGAAACACCATATATTTT.

This chain joins TRBV3-1 (or the pseudogene TRBV3-2) and TRBJ2-7; TRBD2 might be the D (5 bases). Trimming took 1 base from V and 4 from J, leaving 8 bases between them. From germline, CDR1 is LGHDT and CDR2 YNNKEL (reference sequence). This CDR3 region has 13 residues. CDR3 DNA sequence: TGTGCCAGCAGCCAAGGACTAAGATACGAGCAGTACTTC. Translated: CASSQGLRYEQYF.

This clone was seen a single time. This sequence joins TRBV29-1 and TRBJ1-1, with 7 bases identical to TRBD1. The germline V gene has CDR1 SQVTM and CDR2 ANQGSEA. CDR3 length equals 13 residues. V was clipped by 4 bases and J by 5 bases; unmatched bases: 7. CDR3 sequence (DNA): TGCAGCGTTGGGCAGGGGGATTGGACTGAAGCTTTCTTT. This gives the protein CSVGQGDWTEAFF.

This chain connects TRBV30 to TRBJ2-2; maybe TRBD2 (6 bases). Trimming left V 1 base short and J 7 bases short, with 10 bases between. Looked up from germline, CDR1 is GTSNPN and CDR2 is SVGIG (reference sequence). The CDR3 length is 13 residues. The chain's CDR3 is CAWSADYFGELFF. In DNA, the CDR3 is TGTGCCTGGAGTGCGGACTACTTCGGGGAGCTGTTTTTT.